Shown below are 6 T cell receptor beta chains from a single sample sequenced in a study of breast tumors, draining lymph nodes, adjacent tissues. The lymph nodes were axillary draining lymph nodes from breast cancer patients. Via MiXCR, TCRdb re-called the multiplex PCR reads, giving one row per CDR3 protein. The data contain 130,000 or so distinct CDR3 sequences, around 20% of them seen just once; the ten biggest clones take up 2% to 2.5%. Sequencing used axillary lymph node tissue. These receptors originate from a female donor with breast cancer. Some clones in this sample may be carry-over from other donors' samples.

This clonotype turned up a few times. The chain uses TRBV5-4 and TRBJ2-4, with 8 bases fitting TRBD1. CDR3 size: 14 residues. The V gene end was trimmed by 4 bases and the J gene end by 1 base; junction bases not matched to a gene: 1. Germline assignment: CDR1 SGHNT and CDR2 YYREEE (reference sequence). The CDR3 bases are TGTGCCAGCAGCAGGACAGGGGCCAAAAACATTCAGTACTTC. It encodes CASSRTGAKNIQYF.

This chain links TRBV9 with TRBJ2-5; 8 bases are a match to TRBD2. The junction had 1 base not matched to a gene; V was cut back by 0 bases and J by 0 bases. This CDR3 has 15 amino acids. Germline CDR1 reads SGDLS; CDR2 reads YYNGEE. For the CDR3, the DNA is TGTGCCAGCAGCGTAGGCGGGGGGTACCAAGAGACCCAGTACTTC. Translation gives CASSVGGGYQETQYF.

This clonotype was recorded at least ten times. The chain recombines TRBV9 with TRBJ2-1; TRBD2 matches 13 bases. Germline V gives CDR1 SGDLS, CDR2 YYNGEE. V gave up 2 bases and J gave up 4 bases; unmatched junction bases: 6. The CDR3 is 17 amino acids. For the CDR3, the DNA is TGTGCCAGCAGCGTTACCGGGACTAGCGGGACTTACAATGAGCAGTTCTTC. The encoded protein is CASSVTGTSGTYNEQFF.

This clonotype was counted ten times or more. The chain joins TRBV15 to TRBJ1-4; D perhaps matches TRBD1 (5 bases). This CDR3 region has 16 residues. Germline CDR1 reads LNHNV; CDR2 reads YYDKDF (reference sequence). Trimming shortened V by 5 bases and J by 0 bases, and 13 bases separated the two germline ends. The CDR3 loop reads CATSLGRGPTNEKLFF. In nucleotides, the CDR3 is TGTGCCACCAGCTTGGGGCGGGGACCAACTAATGAAAAACTGTTTTTT.

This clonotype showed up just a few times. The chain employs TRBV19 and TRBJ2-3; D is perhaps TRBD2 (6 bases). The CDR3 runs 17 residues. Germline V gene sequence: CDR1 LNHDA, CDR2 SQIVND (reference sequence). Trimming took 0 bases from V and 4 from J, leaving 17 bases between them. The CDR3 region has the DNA TGTGCCAGTAGTATAGATCTATCGGGCGGGATCGCAGATACGCAGTATTTT. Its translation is CASSIDLSGGIADTQYF.

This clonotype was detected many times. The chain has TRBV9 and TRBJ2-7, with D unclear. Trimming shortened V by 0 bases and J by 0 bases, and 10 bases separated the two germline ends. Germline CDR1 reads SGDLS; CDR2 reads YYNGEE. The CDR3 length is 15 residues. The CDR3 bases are TGTGCCAGCAGCGTAGGGGTCGGTCCCTCCTACGAGCAGTACTTC. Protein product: CASSVGVGPSYEQYF.